The 21 T cell receptor beta chains below come from one sample, sequenced in a study of cytomegalovirus exposure and HLA in healthy donors. The PCR had 60 Vbeta and 13 Jbeta primers. The assay was immunoSEQ multiplex PCR, and TCRdb's table has in-frame clones only and misses some. The sample yields more than 150,000 clones, roughly 82% seen once. The sequencing input was PBMCs. These receptors all stem from a man in his forties or fifties in good health and CMV-seronegative.

The chain links TRBV7-2 to TRBJ2-1; weak D call: TRBD2 (6 bases). From germline, CDR1 is SGHTA and CDR2 FQGNSA. CDR3 length: 17 amino acids. V was pared by 5 bases and J by 2 bases, with 19 bases between. This chain's CDR3 is CASSREGGGVTYNEQFF. CDR3 nucleotides: TGTGCCAGCAGCCGAGAAGGTGGCGGGGTGACCTACAATGAGCAGTTCTTC.

The sample holds a few counts of this clone. V and J are TRBV30 and TRBJ2-3; TRBD2 agrees at 7 bases. CDR1 is GTSNPN, CDR2 SVGIG, per germline (reference sequence). Trimming removed 0 bases from V and 2 bases from J; junction bases left unmatched: 11. CDR3 length equals 17 residues. In DNA, the CDR3 is TGTGCCTGGAGTGTACAGGTGGGGGGGTTCGACACAGATACGCAGTATTTT. It codes for CAWSVQVGGFDTDTQYF.

This clone has only one observation. CDR3 residues: CASSLPPGGNGELFF. The CDR3 bases are TGTGCCAGCAGCTTGCCCCCGGGAGGGAACGGGGAGCTGTTTTTT. The chain has TRBV5-6 and TRBJ2-2; 8 bases align to TRBD2. This CDR3 comprises 15 residues. After removal of 1 base from V and 7 bases from J, the junction contained 6 bases not matched to a gene. CDR1 is SGHDT, CDR2 YYEEEE, per germline.

V is TRBV7-2 and J is TRBJ2-1; 9 bases fit TRBD2. There are 17 residues in the CDR3. The germline gives CDR1 SGHTA, CDR2 FQGNSA. The J segment lost 0 bases and the V segment lost 2 bases, leaving 5 bases of the junction unmatched. CDR3 bases: TGTGCCAGCAGCTTATGGCCTAGCGGGACCTCCTACAATGAGCAGTTCTTC. It specifies CASSLWPSGTSYNEQFF.

V is TRBV28 and J is TRBJ2-2, with D possibly being TRBD1 (5 bases). Per the germline V gene, CDR1 is MDHEN and CDR2 is SYDVKM. This CDR3 region has 13 residues. V was trimmed by 6 bases and J by 7 bases, leaving 12 bases between them. CDR3 DNA: TGTGCCAGCAGGCGTCCCGACAGCGGGGAGCTGTTTTTT. This codes for CASRRPDSGELFF.

This clone was observed a handful of times. V usage is TRBV29-1 and J usage is TRBJ2-1; TRBD2 is a possible D gene (5 bases). CDR3 size: 13 residues. Germline CDR1 is SQVTM and CDR2 is ANQGSEA. V lost 6 bases, J lost 5 bases, and 14 bases lay in between. CDR3 residues: CSVRTALDNEQFF. The CDR3 DNA follows: TGCAGCGTGCGGACTGCGCTGGACAATGAGCAGTTCTTC.

The rearrangement uses TRBV29-1 and TRBJ2-7, with 8 bases that match TRBD2. Per the germline V gene, CDR1 is SQVTM and CDR2 is ANQGSEA. Trimming at V came to 5 bases and at J to 1 base, leaving 7 bases not matched to a gene. The CDR3 is 14 residues long. The CDR3 reads CSVTKRERSYEQYF. The CDR3 DNA follows: TGCAGCGTTACCAAGCGGGAGCGTTCCTACGAGCAGTACTTC.

The chain is built from TRBV7-2 and TRBJ2-3; D perhaps matches TRBD2 (6 bases). The CDR3 spans 15 residues. Trimming removed 5 bases from V and 2 bases from J, with 14 bases in between. CDR1 and CDR2 (germline): SGHTA, FQGNSA. The CDR3: CASSRRGVTTDTQYF. The CDR3 DNA follows: TGTGCCAGCAGCCGGCGGGGAGTTACCACAGATACGCAGTATTTT.

J is TRBJ2-7 and V is TRBV28, with 9 bases that match TRBD1. Germline assignment: CDR1 MDHEN and CDR2 SYDVKM. Trimming cost V 7 bases and J 5 bases; bases outside gene matches: 9. The CDR3 spans 14 residues. The CDR3 region has the DNA TGTGCCAGCATTCGGACAGGGGTGTCAAACGAGCAGTACTTC. Its translation is CASIRTGVSNEQYF.

The rearrangement joins TRBV7-2 to TRBJ2-7; TRBD2 agrees at 8 bases. Trimming cost V 1 base and J 6 bases; bases outside gene matches: 5. CDR1 and CDR2 from the germline V gene are SGHTA and FQGNSA. This CDR3 is built from 14 residues. The CDR3 coding sequence is TGTGCCAGCAGCTTAGAGTCTACTAGCGGCGAGCAGTACTTC. Translation: CASSLESTSGEQYF.

This chain connects TRBV5-1 to TRBJ1-4, with 7 bases identical to TRBD1. V gave up 4 bases and J gave up 1 base; unmatched junction bases: 4. The CDR3 contains 15 residues. Germline values: CDR1 SGHRS, CDR2 YFSETQ. The DNA for the CDR3 is TGCGCCAGCAGCCCTAGACAGGGAACTAATGAAAAACTGTTTTTT. It is translated as CASSPRQGTNEKLFF.

This clone has more than one count but fewer than ten. The rearrangement joins TRBV29-1 to TRBJ1-2; D gene ambiguous. Trimming pared 7 bases from V and 2 bases from J, leaving 8 bases between. Germline V gene data show CDR1 as SQVTM and CDR2 as ANQGSEA. The CDR3 loop spans 11 amino acids. CDR3 in DNA: TGCAGCGGCCGGGTAAACTATGGCTACACCTTC. Translating it yields CSGRVNYGYTF.

The rearrangement joins TRBV7-8 to TRBJ2-1; D is ambiguous. The CDR3 is made up of 15 amino acids. Germline CDR1 reads SGHVS; CDR2 reads FQNEAQ. V lost 5 bases and J 4 bases, leaving 15 bases between the germline ends. The CDR3 loop reads CASSTHGVGYNEQFF. Written as DNA, the CDR3 is TGTGCCAGCAGCACCCACGGTGTTGGTTACAATGAGCAGTTCTTC.

The chain links TRBV28 to TRBJ1-2; TRBD1 agrees at 12 bases. CDR1 is MDHEN, CDR2 SYDVKM, per germline. The length of the CDR3 is 15 residues. V trimming: 6 bases; J trimming: 7 bases; junction bases outside the gene matches: 9. The chain's CDR3 is CASSLPGQGASGYTF. The DNA of the CDR3 is TGTGCCAGCAGCCTACCGGGACAGGGGGCTTCTGGCTACACCTTC.

The chain recombines TRBV7-2 with TRBJ1-1; D perhaps matches TRBD1 (6 bases). Germline lookup yields CDR1 SGHTA and CDR2 FQGNSA. V was pared by 3 bases and J by 2 bases, with 13 bases between. The CDR3 spans 15 residues. The CDR3 spells CASSFSGAGNTEAFF. For the CDR3, the DNA is TGTGCCAGCAGCTTTTCAGGGGCGGGTAACACTGAAGCTTTCTTT.

The sample holds a few counts of this clone. CDR3 sequence reads: CATRPGTANGELFF. CDR3 bases: TGTGCCACCAGGCCCGGGACAGCCAACGGGGAGCTGTTTTTT. This chain joins TRBV15 and TRBJ2-2; 7 bases line up with TRBD1. V lost 6 bases to trimming and J lost 7 bases; unmatched junction nucleotides: 8. In germline, CDR1 is LNHNV, CDR2 YYDKDF (reference sequence). This CDR3 region has 14 residues.

The chain employs TRBV18 and TRBJ2-6; D possibly corresponds to TRBD2 (5 bases). The germline gives CDR1 KGHSH, CDR2 LQKENI. The CDR3 is made up of 17 amino acids. Trimming pared 3 bases from V and 2 bases from J, leaving 14 bases between. As DNA, the CDR3 is TGTGCCAGCTCACCCGAGGGCAGTAGGGCTGGGGCCAACGTCCTGACTTTC. Encoded protein: CASSPEGSRAGANVLTF.

The chain employs TRBV2 and TRBJ2-3; TRBD2 matches at 9 bases. There are 15 residues in the CDR3. The ends lost 2 bases at V and 8 bases at J; junction bases unmatched: 8. Germline V gene data show CDR1 as SNHLY and CDR2 as FYNNEI. The chain's CDR3 is CASSEYGGGARTQYF. The CDR3 DNA is TGTGCCAGCAGTGAATATGGCGGGGGGGCCCGTACGCAGTATTTT.

The V and J genes are TRBV18 and TRBJ2-5, with unresolved D. Trimming took 3 bases from V and 4 from J, leaving 9 bases between them. The germline gives CDR1 KGHSH, CDR2 LQKENI. The CDR3 totals 13 residues. The CDR3 DNA reads TGTGCCAGCTCACCCCGGGTAGTAGAGACCCAGTACTTC. Translating it yields CASSPRVVETQYF.

This clone was found a few times. The V and J genes are TRBV2 and TRBJ2-1, with unresolved D. CDR3 length equals 14 residues. Germline CDR1 SNHLY, CDR2 FYNNEI. Trimming took 5 bases from V and 3 from J, leaving 11 bases between them. The CDR3 spells CASSPRTIYNEQFF. The CDR3 DNA reads as TGTGCCAGCAGTCCCCGAACTATCTACAATGAGCAGTTCTTC.

The chain employs TRBV7-2 and TRBJ1-2, with D perhaps TRBD1 (6 bases). Deletions cut 5 bases from V and 0 bases from J, with 10 bases between. Germline V lookup: CDR1 SGHTA, CDR2 FQGNSA. The CDR3 consists of 14 residues. The CDR3 loop is CASSPRQANYGYTF. In DNA form, the CDR3 reads TGTGCCAGCAGCCCGAGACAGGCTAACTATGGCTACACCTTC.